This TCR beta chain was documented in a study of blood T cell repertoires in COVID-19. In the study overall: PBMCs, B-cell-depleted T cells, or T cells were the source of the cDNA or gDNA that made up the material.

Authors' data handling: It was from reference gene primer amplification that nucleated cell counts were estimated. Assay: immunoSEQ multiplex PCR; the TCRdb copy retains only in-frame clones and omits some. The V and J calls and clone size come from that table; D and trimming were worked out from the DNA. This sample carries some 100,000 clones, around 72% of them seen once, and the ten largest clones take 3% to 4%. Enrolled during active infection, Seattle patients were then followed longitudinally. Germline values: CDR1 LNHDA, CDR2 SQIVND (reference sequence). The CDR3 sequence is 19 residues long. J was trimmed by 4 bases and V by 5 bases; bases with no gene match: 17.

What was sequenced was peripheral blood. This chain uses TRBV19 with TRBJ1-1; TRBD1 aligns across 12 bases. The clonotype originates from a man between 65 and 85 years old with COVID-19, enrolled during active disease. CDR3 nucleotide sequence: TGTGCCAGTAGTCCCGGGACAGGGGGCGTTCCCTCACAATTCACTGAAGCTTTCTTT. Translated, it gives CASSPGTGGVPSQFTEAFF.